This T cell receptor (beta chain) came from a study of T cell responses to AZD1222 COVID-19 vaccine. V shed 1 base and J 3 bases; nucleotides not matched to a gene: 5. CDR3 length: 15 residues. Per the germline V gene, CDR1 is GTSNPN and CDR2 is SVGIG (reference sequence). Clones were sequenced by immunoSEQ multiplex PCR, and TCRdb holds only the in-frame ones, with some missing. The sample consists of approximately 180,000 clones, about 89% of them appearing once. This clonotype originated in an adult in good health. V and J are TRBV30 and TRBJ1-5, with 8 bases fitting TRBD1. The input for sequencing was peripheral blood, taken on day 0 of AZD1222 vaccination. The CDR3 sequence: CAWSEGQVLNQPQHF. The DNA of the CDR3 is TGTGCCTGGAGTGAGGGACAGGTCCTCAATCAGCCCCAGCATTTT.